This TCR beta chain is from a study of shared T cell receptors in the human thymus. The assay was immunoSEQ multiplex PCR, and TCRdb's table has in-frame clones only and misses some. The sample lists 540,000 or so clones, about 80% occurring once. Germline trimming cut 3 bases from V and 1 base from J; bases unmatched to any gene: 1. The CDR3 sequence is 14 residues long. Germline V lookup: CDR1 LGHNA, CDR2 YNFKEQ. The sample also formed part of further work on human thymus T cells. That paper notes: Having corrective surgery for congenital heart defects, healthy Finnish infants were the ones who donated. Corrective cardiac operations yielded the resected thymus tissue. V and J genes seemed to be used with bias in thymic and blood repertoires. Related studies found that unrelated individuals share highly overlapping thymic repertoires.

The chain links TRBV4-2 to TRBJ2-5, with 8 bases lining up with TRBD2. The TCR comes from a boy in the first two years of life with a congenital heart defect. The sequenced sample consisted of thymocytes. DNA for the CDR3: TGTGCCAGCAGCCACACTAGCGGCCAAGAGACCCAGTACTTC. It translates to CASSHTSGQETQYF.